This T cell receptor beta chain originates from a study of blood T cell repertoires in COVID-19. Data came from immunoSEQ multiplex PCR; TCRdb stores just in-frame clones and leaves some out. Among about 120,000 clones listed, around nine tenths were seen once. Trimming took 4 bases from V and 1 from J, leaving 8 bases between them. This CDR3 is 14 amino acids long. Per the germline V gene, CDR1 is SNHLY and CDR2 is FYNNEI. The chain joins TRBV2 to TRBJ2-1; a weak D match, TRBD1 (5 bases). The specimen sequenced was peripheral blood. This receptor was identified in a human donor with active COVID-19. The donor label of this sample is uncertain. CDR3 DNA: TGTGCCAGCAGTGGACAGACTTCCTACAATGAGCAGTTCTTC. Translation gives CASSGQTSYNEQFF.